The entry below describes one TCR beta chain. The antigen is unknown. The method was immunoSEQ multiplex PCR; TCRdb's version includes in-frame clones alone and lacks a portion of them. The sample has over 70,000 clones, about three quarters seen once. This specimen belongs to a study of T cell responses to AZD1222 COVID-19 vaccine. Study observations and caveats: Spike regions recognized by vaccine-associated CD4 TCRs spanned the protein, led by 160-218 and 743-854. Every sample of the repertoires postdated the peak T cell response.

CDR3 size: 14 residues. CDR1 is SGHTA, CDR2 FQGNSA, per germline. The germline V and J ends were trimmed by 7 bases and 5 bases, with 14 bases remaining between them. The sequences come from peripheral blood, collected 28 days after the second dose of the MenACWY control vaccine. The chain uses TRBV7-2 and TRBJ2-2; possible D gene TRBD2, 6 bases. The clonotype comes from an adult who received the MenACWY meningococcal vaccine as a control. The CDR3 region is CASTREISTGELFF. The CDR3 bases are TGTGCCAGCACCCGGGAGATAAGTACCGGGGAGCTGTTTTTT.